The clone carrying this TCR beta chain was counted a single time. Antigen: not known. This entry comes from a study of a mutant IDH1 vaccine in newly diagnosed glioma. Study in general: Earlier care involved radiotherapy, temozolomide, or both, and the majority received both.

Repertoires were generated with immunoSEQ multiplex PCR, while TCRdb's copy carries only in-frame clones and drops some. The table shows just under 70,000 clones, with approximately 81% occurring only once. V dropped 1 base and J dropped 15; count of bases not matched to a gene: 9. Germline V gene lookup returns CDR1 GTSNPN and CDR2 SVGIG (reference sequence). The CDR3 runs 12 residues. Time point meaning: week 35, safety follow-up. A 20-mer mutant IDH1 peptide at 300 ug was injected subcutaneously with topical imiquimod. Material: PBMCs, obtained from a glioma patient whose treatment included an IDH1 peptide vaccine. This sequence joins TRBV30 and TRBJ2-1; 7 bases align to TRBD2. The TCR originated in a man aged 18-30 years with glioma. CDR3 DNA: TGTGCCTGGAGTGAGGCTAGCGGCTTGCTGTTCTTC. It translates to CAWSEASGLLFF.